This T cell receptor (beta chain) was obtained from a study of Ad26.COV2.S vaccination and SARS-CoV-2 variants. Worth noting for this clone: Its antigen remains unidentified.

Treatment: some 20 received Ad26.COV2.S at low or high dose, single or two shots; roughly five received placebo; per-sample allocation not given. Samples came from day 63 after the first vaccine or placebo injection. An 18-55-year-old adult in Boston served as donor. The study used a vaccine consisting of an Ad26 vector that expressed Wuhan-strain SARS-CoV-2 spike. Here immunoSEQ multiplex PCR was the method, and the copy in TCRdb shows in-frame clones only, minus some. Here the sample spans 300,000 to 400,000 clones, 70% to 90% being singletons. Study-wide results and limits: Reportedly, after vaccination the spike-specific CD8+ and CD4+ T cell responses displayed substantial breadth.

The V gene lost 4 bases and the J gene lost 0 bases, with 10 bases spanning the gap. Per the germline V gene, CDR1 is SGHVS and CDR2 is FQNEAQ. The CDR3 sequence is 15 residues long. The sample here was peripheral blood, taken in a trial of Ad26.COV2.S vaccine versus placebo. This receptor was obtained from a person between 18 and 59 years old who received the Ad26.COV2.S COVID-19 vaccine or a placebo. This sequence joins TRBV7-8 and TRBJ1-5, with D possibly being TRBD1 (6 bases). CDR3 sequence: CASSSDRNSNQPQHF. In DNA, the CDR3 is TGTGCCAGCAGCTCGGACAGAAATAGCAATCAGCCCCAGCATTTT.